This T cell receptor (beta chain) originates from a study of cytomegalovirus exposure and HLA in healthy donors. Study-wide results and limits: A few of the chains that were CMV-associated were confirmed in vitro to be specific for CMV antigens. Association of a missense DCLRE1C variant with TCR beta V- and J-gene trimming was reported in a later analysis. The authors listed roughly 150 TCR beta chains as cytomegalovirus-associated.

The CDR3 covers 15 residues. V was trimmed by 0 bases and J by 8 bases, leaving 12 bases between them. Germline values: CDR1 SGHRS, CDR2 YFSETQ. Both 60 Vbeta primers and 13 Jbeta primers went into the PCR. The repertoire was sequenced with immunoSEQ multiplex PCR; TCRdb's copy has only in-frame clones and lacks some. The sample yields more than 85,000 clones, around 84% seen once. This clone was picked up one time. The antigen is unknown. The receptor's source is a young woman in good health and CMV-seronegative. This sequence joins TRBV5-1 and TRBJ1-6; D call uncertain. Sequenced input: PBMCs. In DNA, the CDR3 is TGCGCCAGCAGCTTGGATGGGAGTAGGGATTCACCCCTCCACTTT. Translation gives CASSLDGSRDSPLHF.